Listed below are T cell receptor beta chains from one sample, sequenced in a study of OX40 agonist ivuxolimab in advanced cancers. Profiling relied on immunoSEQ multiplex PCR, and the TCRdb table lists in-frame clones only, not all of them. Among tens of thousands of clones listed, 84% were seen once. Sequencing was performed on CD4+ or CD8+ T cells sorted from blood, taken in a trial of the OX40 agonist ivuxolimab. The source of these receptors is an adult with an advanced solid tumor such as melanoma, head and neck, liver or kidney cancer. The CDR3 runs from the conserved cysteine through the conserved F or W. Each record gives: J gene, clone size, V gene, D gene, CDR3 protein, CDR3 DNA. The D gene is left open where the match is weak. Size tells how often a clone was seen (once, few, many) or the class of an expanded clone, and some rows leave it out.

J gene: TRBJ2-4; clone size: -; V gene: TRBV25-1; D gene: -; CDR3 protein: CASSEQTNPSKNIQYF; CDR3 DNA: TGTGCCAGCAGTGAACAAACTAACCCCTCCAAAAACATTCAGTACTTC
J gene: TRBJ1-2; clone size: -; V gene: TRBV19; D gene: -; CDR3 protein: CASSVSGLNDGYTF; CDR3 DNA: TGTGCCAGTAGTGTTTCCGGACTCAACGATGGCTACACCTTC
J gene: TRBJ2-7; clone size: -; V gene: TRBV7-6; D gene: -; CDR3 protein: CASSLGWVNEQYF; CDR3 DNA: TGTGCCAGCAGCTTAGGGTGGGTGAACGAGCAGTACTTC
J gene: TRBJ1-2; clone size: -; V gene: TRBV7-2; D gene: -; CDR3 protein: CASSFGAVTNYGYTF; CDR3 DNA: TGTGCCAGCAGCTTTGGAGCAGTAACTAACTATGGCTACACCTTC
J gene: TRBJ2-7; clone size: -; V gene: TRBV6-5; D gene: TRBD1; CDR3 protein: CASGSAGGNEQYF; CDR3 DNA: TGTGCCAGCGGGTCCGCAGGGGGCAACGAGCAGTACTTC
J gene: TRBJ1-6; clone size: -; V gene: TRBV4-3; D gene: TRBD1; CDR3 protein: CASSQEGQRTNSPLHF; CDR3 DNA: TGCGCCAGCAGCCAGGAGGGACAGAGGACTAATTCACCCCTCCACTTT
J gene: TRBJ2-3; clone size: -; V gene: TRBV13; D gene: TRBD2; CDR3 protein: CASSYRTSGGVNRDTQYF; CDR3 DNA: TGTGCCAGCAGCTACCGGACTAGCGGGGGGGTCAATAGGGATACGCAGTATTTT
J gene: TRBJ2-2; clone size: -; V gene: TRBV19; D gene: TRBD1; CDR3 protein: CASRPHGTDTGELFF; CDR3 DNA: TGTGCCAGTAGACCGCACGGGACAGACACCGGGGAGCTGTTTTTT
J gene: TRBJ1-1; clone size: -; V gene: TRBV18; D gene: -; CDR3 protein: CASSPMGSTRWRNTEAFF; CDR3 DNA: TGTGCCAGCTCACCAATGGGCAGTACTAGATGGCGGAACACTGAAGCTTTCTTT
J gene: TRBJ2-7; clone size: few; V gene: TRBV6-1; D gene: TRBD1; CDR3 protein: CASKGTGDSYEQYF; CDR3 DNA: TGTGCCAGCAAGGGGACAGGGGATTCCTACGAGCAGTACTTC
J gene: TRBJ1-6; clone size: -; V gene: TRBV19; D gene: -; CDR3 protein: CASSPFGGTSSPLHF; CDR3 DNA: TGTGCCAGCAGTCCCTTTGGGGGGACCTCTTCACCCCTCCACTTT
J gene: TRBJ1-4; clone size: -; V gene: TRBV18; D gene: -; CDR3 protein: CASSPANEKLFF; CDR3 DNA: TGTGCCAGCTCACCGGCAAATGAAAAACTGTTTTTT
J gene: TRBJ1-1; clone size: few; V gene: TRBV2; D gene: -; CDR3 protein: CASSDPGRAEAFF; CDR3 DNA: TGTGCCAGCAGTGATCCAGGGCGTGCTGAAGCTTTCTTT
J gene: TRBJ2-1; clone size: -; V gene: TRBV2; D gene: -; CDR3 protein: CAGHGGSYNEQFF; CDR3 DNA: TGTGCCGGTCATGGGGGCTCCTACAATGAGCAGTTCTTC
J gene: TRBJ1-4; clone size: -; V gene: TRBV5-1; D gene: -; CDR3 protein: CASSLVGSSNEKLFF; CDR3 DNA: TGCGCCAGCAGCTTGGTCGGCAGCTCTAATGAAAAACTGTTTTTT
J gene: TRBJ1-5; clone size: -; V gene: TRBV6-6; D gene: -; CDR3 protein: CASSYQGTQPQHF; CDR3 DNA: TGTGCCAGCAGTTACCAGGGTACTCAGCCCCAGCATTTT
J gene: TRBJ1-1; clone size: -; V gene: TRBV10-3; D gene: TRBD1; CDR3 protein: CAISGTGRTEAFF; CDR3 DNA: TGTGCCATCAGTGGGACAGGGCGAACTGAAGCTTTCTTT
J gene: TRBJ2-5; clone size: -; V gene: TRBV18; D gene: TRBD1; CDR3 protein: CASSLDRGETQYF; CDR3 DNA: TGTGCCAGCTCATTGGACAGGGGAGAGACCCAGTACTTC
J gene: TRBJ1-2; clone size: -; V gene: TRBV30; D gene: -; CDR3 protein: CAWVPGPKPLYGYTF; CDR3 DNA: TGTGCCTGGGTGCCCGGGCCGAAACCCCTCTATGGCTACACCTTC
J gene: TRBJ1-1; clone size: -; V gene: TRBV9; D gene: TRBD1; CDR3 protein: CASSDKDRTAFF; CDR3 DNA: TGTGCCAGCAGCGATAAGGACAGGACGGCTTTCTTT
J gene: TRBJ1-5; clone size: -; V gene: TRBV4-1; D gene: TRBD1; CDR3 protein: CASSQGPGQGANQPQHF; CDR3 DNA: TGCGCCAGCAGCCAGGGCCCAGGACAGGGGGCCAATCAGCCCCAGCATTTT
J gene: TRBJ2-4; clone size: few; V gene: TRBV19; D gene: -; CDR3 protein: CASSFSGARGDIQYF; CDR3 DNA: TGTGCCAGTAGTTTTTCCGGGGCGCGAGGTGACATTCAGTACTTC
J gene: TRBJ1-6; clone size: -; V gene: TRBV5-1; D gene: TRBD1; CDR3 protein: CASSLRTGSNSPLHF; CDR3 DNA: TGCGCCAGCAGCTTGCGGACAGGGAGTAATTCACCCCTCCACTTT
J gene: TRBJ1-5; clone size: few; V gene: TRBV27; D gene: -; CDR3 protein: CASSWTGNQPQHF; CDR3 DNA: TGTGCCAGCAGTTGGACGGGCAATCAGCCCCAGCATTTT
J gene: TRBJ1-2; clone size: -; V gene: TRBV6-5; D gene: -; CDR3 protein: CASSYDGEYGYTF; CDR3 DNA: TGTGCCAGCAGTTACGACGGGGAATATGGCTACACCTTC
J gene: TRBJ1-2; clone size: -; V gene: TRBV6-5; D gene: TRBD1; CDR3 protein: CASRATGNYGYTF; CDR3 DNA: TGTGCCAGCAGAGCGACAGGGAACTATGGCTACACCTTC
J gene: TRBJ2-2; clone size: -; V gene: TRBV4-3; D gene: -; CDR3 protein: CASSLVANTGELFF; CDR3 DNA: TGCGCCAGCAGCCTTGTAGCCAACACCGGGGAGCTGTTTTTT
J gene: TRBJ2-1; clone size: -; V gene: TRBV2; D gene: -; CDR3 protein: CASSALAYNEQFF; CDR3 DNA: TGTGCCAGCAGTGCACTAGCCTACAATGAGCAGTTCTTC
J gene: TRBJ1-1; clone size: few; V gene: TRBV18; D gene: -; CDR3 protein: CASSPLGRDTEAFF; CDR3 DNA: TGTGCCAGCTCACCACTCGGGCGGGACACTGAAGCTTTCTTT
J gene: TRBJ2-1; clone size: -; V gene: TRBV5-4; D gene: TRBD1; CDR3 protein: CASSLGTESHEQFF; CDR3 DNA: TGTGCCAGCAGTCTTGGGACAGAGAGCCATGAGCAGTTCTTC
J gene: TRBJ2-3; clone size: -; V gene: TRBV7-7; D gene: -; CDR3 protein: CASSPGGTDTQYF; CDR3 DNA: TGTGCCAGCAGCCCAGGGGGCACAGATACGCAGTATTTT
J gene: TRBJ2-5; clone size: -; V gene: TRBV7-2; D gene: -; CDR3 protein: CASSLGGVIRETQYF; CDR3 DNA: TGTGCCAGCAGCTTAGGAGGGGTGATACGGGAGACCCAGTACTTC
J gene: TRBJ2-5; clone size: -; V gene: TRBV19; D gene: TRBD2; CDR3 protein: CASSSWTSVETQYF; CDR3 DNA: TGTGCCAGTAGTAGCTGGACTAGCGTAGAGACCCAGTACTTC
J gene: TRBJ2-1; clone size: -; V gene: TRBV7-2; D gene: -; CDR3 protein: CASSEENLGRFLTYNEQFF; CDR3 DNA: TGTGCCAGCAGCGAAGAAAACCTTGGACGGTTCCTTACCTACAATGAGCAGTTCTTC
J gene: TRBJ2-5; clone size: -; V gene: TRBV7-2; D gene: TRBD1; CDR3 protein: CASSSTQGQETQYF; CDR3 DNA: TGTGCCAGCAGCTCAACACAGGGGCAAGAGACCCAGTACTTC
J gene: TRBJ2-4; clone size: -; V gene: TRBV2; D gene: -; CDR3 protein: CASGRTGTLGGIQYF; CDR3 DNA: TGTGCCAGCGGAAGGACCGGGACTCTCGGGGGCATTCAGTACTTC
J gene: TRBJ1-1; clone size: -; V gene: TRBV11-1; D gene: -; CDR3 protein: CASALRGGGAGRTEAFF; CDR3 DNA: TGTGCCAGCGCCCTCCGAGGCGGGGGCGCGGGACGGACTGAAGCTTTCTTT
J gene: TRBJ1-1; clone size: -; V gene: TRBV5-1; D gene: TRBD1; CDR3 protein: CASSSTNRGAEAFF; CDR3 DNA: TGCGCCAGCAGTTCTACTAACAGGGGGGCTGAAGCTTTCTTT
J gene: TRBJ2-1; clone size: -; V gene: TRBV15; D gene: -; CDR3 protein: CATSRDRGSNEQFF; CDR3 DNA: TGTGCCACCAGCAGAGATCGCGGTAGCAATGAGCAGTTCTTC
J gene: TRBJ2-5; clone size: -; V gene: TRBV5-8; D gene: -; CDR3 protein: CASSPGAGSGETQYF; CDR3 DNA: TGTGCCAGCAGCCCCGGGGCGGGATCGGGGGAGACCCAGTACTTC
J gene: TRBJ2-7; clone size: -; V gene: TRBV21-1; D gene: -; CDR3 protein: CASSKGPYEQYF; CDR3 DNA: TGTGCCAGCAGCAAAGGTCCCTACGAGCAGTACTTC
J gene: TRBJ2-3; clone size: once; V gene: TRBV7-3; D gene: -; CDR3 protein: CASSSFGADTQYF; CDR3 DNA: TGTGCCAGCAGCTCGTTTGGCGCAGATACGCAGTATTTT
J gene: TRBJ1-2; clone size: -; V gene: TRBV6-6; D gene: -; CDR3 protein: CASTPRGGFRGYGYTF; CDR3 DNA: TGTGCCAGCACACCCAGAGGGGGGTTTCGTGGCTATGGCTACACCTTC
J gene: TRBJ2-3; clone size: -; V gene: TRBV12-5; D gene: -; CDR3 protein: CASGLGASTDTQYF; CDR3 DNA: TGTGCTAGTGGTTTGGGAGCTAGCACAGATACGCAGTATTTT
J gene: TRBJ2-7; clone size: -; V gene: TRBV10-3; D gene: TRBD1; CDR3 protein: CAISASTGQRSSYEQYF; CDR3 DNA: TGTGCCATCAGTGCATCCACGGGACAGCGGAGCTCCTACGAGCAGTACTTC
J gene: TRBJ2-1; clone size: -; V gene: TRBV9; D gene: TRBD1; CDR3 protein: CASAGQGDSYNEQFF; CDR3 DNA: TGTGCCAGCGCAGGACAGGGGGACTCCTACAATGAGCAGTTCTTC
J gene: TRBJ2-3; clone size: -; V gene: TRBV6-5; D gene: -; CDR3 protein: CASRGDTQYF; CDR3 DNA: TGTGCCAGCAGGGGGGATACGCAGTATTTT
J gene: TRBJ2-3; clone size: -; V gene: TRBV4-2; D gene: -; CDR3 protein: CASSPSRGEGDTQYF; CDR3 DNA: TGTGCCAGCAGCCCCTCGAGAGGGGAAGGAGATACGCAGTATTTT
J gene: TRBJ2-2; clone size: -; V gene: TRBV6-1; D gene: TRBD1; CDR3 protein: CASSEITGVSGELFF; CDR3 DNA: TGTGCCAGCAGTGAAATTACAGGGGTCTCCGGGGAGCTGTTTTTT
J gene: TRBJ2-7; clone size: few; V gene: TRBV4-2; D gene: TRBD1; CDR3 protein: CASSQVKGAAYEQYF; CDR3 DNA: TGTGCCAGCAGCCAAGTTAAGGGGGCGGCCTACGAGCAGTACTTC
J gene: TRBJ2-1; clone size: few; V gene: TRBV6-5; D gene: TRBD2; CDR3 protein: CASSYYLAGGNNEQFF; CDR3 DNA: TGTGCCAGCAGTTACTATTTGGCGGGGGGAAACAATGAGCAGTTCTTC